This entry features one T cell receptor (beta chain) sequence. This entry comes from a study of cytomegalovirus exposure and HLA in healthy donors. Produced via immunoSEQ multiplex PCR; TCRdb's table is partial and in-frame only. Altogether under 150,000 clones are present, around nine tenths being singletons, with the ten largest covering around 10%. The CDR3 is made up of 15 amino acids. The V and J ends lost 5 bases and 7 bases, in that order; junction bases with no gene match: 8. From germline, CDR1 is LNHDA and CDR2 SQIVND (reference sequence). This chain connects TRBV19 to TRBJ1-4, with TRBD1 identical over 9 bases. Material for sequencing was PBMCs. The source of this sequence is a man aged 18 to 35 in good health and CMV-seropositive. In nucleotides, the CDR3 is TGTGCCAGTAGTGTTGGGACAGGGACGGCTGAAAAACTGTTTTTT. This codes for CASSVGTGTAEKLFF.